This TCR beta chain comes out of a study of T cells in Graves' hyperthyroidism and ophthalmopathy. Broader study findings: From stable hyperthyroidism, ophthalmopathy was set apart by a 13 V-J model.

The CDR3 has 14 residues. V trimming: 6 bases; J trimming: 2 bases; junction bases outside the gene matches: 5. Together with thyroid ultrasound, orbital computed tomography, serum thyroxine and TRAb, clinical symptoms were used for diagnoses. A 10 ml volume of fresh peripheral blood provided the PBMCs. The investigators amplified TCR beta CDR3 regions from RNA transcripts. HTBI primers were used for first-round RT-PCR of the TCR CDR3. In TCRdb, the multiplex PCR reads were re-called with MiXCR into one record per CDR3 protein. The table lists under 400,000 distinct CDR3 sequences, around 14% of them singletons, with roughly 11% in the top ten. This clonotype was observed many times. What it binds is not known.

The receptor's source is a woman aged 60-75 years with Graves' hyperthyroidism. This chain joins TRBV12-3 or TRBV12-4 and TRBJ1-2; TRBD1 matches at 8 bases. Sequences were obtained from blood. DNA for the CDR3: TGTGCCAGCAGACACCGGGACAGGAACTATGGCTACACCTTC. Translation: CASRHRDRNYGYTF.